This passage covers 10 T cell receptor beta chains from one sample sequenced in a study of T cell responses to AZD1222 COVID-19 vaccine. Data came from immunoSEQ multiplex PCR; TCRdb stores just in-frame clones and leaves some out. Of around 150,000 clones in the sample, 70% to 90% were seen once. The specimen comprised peripheral blood, sampled on day 0 of AZD1222 vaccination. Every receptor here comes from an adult in good health.

The rearrangement links TRBV6-5 to TRBJ1-5; no clear D gene. This CDR3 region has 13 residues. Trimming took off 0 bases at V and 6 bases at J, with 6 bases between the two ends. Germline CDR1 and CDR2: MNHEY and SVGAGI. This CDR3 is CASSYSLSQPQHF. As DNA, the CDR3 is TGTGCCAGCAGTTACTCGTTGAGTCAGCCCCAGCATTTT.

J is TRBJ2-2 and V is TRBV18, with a weak D call TRBD1 (6 bases). The germline CDR1 and CDR2 sequences are KGHSH and LQKENI. V was cut by 4 bases and J by 1 base, with 13 bases left in between. The length of the CDR3 is 16 residues. Here the CDR3 DNA reads TGTGCCAGCTCACACCTGGACAGTCTGAACACCGGGGAGCTGTTTTTT. Residues: CASSHLDSLNTGELFF.

The chain joins TRBV7-6 to TRBJ1-6; D not certain. The germline V and J ends were trimmed by 0 bases and 7 bases, with 13 bases remaining between them. The CDR3 is 16 amino acids. Germline lookup yields CDR1 SGHVS and CDR2 FNYEAQ. The CDR3 DNA sequence: TGTGCCAGCAGCTTAGCCGGGGTGGCCCTCAATTCACCCCTCCACTTT. Its protein is CASSLAGVALNSPLHF. The full variable domain, completed using reference TRBV7-6 and TRBJ1-6, is GAGVSQSPRYKVTKRGQDVALRCDPISGHVSLYWYRQALGQGPEFLTYFNYEAQQDKSGLPNDRFSAERPEGSISTLTIQRTEQRDSAMYRCASSLAGVALNSPLHFGNGTRLTVT.

This clone was found a few times. The J gene is TRBJ2-1, the V gene TRBV3-1 (or the pseudogene TRBV3-2); no definite D call. The CDR3 consists of 15 residues. CDR1 and CDR2 from the germline V gene are LGHDT and YNNKEL (reference sequence). V lost 3 bases and J lost 0, with 9 bases in between. CDR3 protein: CASSHTPFSYNEQFF. CDR3 DNA sequence: TGTGCCAGCAGCCATACTCCCTTCTCCTACAATGAGCAGTTCTTC.

The chain links TRBV27 to TRBJ2-7, with 10 bases fitting TRBD1. This CDR3 comprises 17 residues. Germline V gene sequence: CDR1 MNHEY, CDR2 SMNVEV (reference sequence). V lost 5 bases and J lost 7; bases outside the gene matches: 17. The CDR3 sequence is CASSHYWSRDRGYEQYF. CDR3 in DNA: TGTGCCAGCAGTCACTATTGGTCTCGGGACAGGGGATATGAGCAGTACTTC.

V gene TRBV4-2 combines with J gene TRBJ1-5; no definite D call. CDR1 and CDR2 from the germline V gene are LGHNA and YNFKEQ. V lost 0 bases and J lost 7, with 4 bases in between. The CDR3 spans 12 residues. CDR3 coding DNA: TGTGCCAGCAGCCAAGACAAGCAGCCCCAGCATTTT. Protein: CASSQDKQPQHF.

This clone occurred once. V gene TRBV11-2 combines with J gene TRBJ2-1; D assignment may be TRBD1 or TRBD2 (6 bases each). CDR3 length: 14 amino acids. Germline-derived CDR1 and CDR2 are SGHAT and FQNNGV. Trimming removed 3 bases from V and 4 bases from J, with 10 bases in between. The CDR3 region has the DNA TGTGCCAGCAGCTTTGGAGGGGGATACAATGAGCAGTTCTTC. Protein sequence: CASSFGGGYNEQFF.

The rearrangement links TRBV28 to TRBJ1-5; D is unresolved. The CDR3 has 11 residues. Looked up from germline, CDR1 is MDHEN and CDR2 is SYDVKM. The germline V and J ends were trimmed by 2 bases and 4 bases, with 0 bases remaining between them. The CDR3 region is CASSLNQPQHF. CDR3 coding DNA: TGTGCCAGCAGTTTAAATCAGCCCCAGCATTTT.

The chain has TRBV28 and TRBJ2-4; D is unresolved. Germline V gives CDR1 MDHEN, CDR2 SYDVKM. Trimming left V 2 bases short and J 0 bases short, with 11 bases between. The CDR3 covers 16 residues. The CDR3 nucleotides are TGTGCCAGCAGTTTAGGGGTCCTCATAGCCAAAAACATTCAGTACTTC. It yields the protein CASSLGVLIAKNIQYF.

The chain is built from TRBV19 and TRBJ1-4; tentative D call: TRBD1 (5 bases). V lost 5 bases and J 3 bases, leaving 10 bases between the germline ends. From germline, CDR1 is LNHDA and CDR2 SQIVND (reference sequence). This CDR3 contains 14 residues. CDR3 sequence reads: CASSLRVPNEKLFF. CDR3 in DNA: TGTGCCAGTAGTCTCAGGGTGCCTAATGAAAAACTGTTTTTT.